The entry below gives a single T cell receptor beta chain sequence along with its context. Its specificity is unknown. The data are from a study of monozygotic twins with inflammatory bowel disease. Per sample, reverse transcription was split into eight reactions. TCRdb re-analyzed the 5' RACE reads; it lists each CDR3 protein once, without DNA. The table gives under 150,000 distinct CDR3 sequences; the top ten clones make up 2% to 3% of it. Study results and limitations: Similarity of repertoires did not differ between concordant and discordant twins, possibly from limited power.

The germline V gene has CDR1 DFQATT and CDR2 SNEGSKA (reference sequence). The CDR3 extends over 16 amino acids. The chain couples TRBV20-1 to TRBJ2-7; TCRdb's D gene call, TRBD1, goes unchecked for lack of DNA. This sequence was found in a human donor with ulcerative colitis or Crohn's disease, or a healthy co-twin of an affected twin (not recorded which). What was sequenced was blood. This CDR3 reads CSARIAPRGRPLEQYF.